Following are 17 T cell receptor beta chains from one sample sequenced in a study of T cell clones after liver transplantation. This table comes from immunoSEQ multiplex PCR, and its TCRdb copy is limited to in-frame clones, with some not included. The sample records 90,000 to 120,000 clones, roughly 80% being singletons. The specimen comprised CD4+ T cells from blood, sampled before liver transplant. Receptors were obtained from a human donor who received a liver transplant.

CDR3: CASSPGTGYSNQPQHF. DNA for the CDR3: TGTGCCAGCAGTCCAGGGACAGGGTATAGCAATCAGCCCCAGCATTTT. V usage is TRBV27 and J usage is TRBJ1-5, with 9 bases that match TRBD1. The CDR3 is 16 residues long. Unmatched junction bases numbered 5, after V lost 5 bases and J lost 0 bases. CDR1 and CDR2 from the germline V gene are MNHEY and SMNVEV (reference sequence).

As DNA, the CDR3 is TGCGCCAGCAGCCTCGGGGGGCCAGTGGGTGGCTACACCTTC. Translation: CASSLGGPVGGYTF. The chain links TRBV5-1 to TRBJ1-2; perhaps TRBD1 as D (6 bases). Looked up from germline, CDR1 is SGHRS and CDR2 is YFSETQ. This CDR3 is built from 14 residues. The V end lost 4 bases, the J end lost 7 bases, and 17 bases lay between the germline ends.

The J gene is TRBJ2-2, the V gene TRBV19; TRBD2 matches at 9 bases. J gave up 6 bases and V 11 bases, and 10 bases lay outside the gene matches. Germline values: CDR1 LNHDA, CDR2 SQIVND (reference sequence). The length of the CDR3 is 14 residues. CDR3: CAGRELAGAGELFF. In nucleotides, the CDR3 is TGTGCCGGGAGGGAACTAGCGGGTGCCGGGGAGCTGTTTTTT.

The rearrangement links TRBV4-1 to TRBJ2-3; perhaps TRBD1 as D (5 bases). The CDR3 spans 18 residues. V gave up 1 base and J gave up 2 bases, with 19 bases separating them. Germline V gene lookup returns CDR1 MGHRA and CDR2 YSYEKL. The CDR3, as DNA: TGCGCCAGCAGCCAAGGGATTACAGGCCTCCCATACACAGATACGCAGTATTTT. Amino acids: CASSQGITGLPYTDTQYF.

The chain carries TRBV6-1 and TRBJ2-1, with D uncertain. Trimming took off 4 bases at V and 0 bases at J, with 7 bases between the two ends. This CDR3 comprises 14 residues. Per the germline V gene, CDR1 is MNHNS and CDR2 is SASEGT. CDR3 in DNA: TGTGCCAGCAGTGCTATGGGCTCCTACAATGAGCAGTTCTTC. Its translation is CASSAMGSYNEQFF.

Written as DNA, the CDR3 is TGTGCCAGCAGACAGAGCTCTGGAAACACCATATATTTT. Translation: CASRQSSGNTIYF. The gene calls are TRBV25-1 and TRBJ1-3, with D uncertain. CDR3 length: 13 residues. Germline V gene data show CDR1 as MGHDK and CDR2 as SYGVNS. Trimming left V 6 bases short and J 0 bases short, with 6 bases between.

This clone came up a few times. The V gene is TRBV9, the J gene TRBJ2-1; D gene unclear. The CDR3 loop spans 14 amino acids. Germline lookup yields CDR1 SGDLS and CDR2 YYNGEE. V lost 4 bases and J lost 8, with 16 bases in between. CDR3 sequence (DNA): TGTGCCAGCAGCACCCAGCTAGGTGGCGATGAGCAGTTCTTC. This encodes CASSTQLGGDEQFF.

The chain combines TRBV4-2 with TRBJ2-3; 8 bases align to TRBD2. The CDR3 extends over 15 amino acids. With 0 bases clipped from V and 11 bases from J, the junction kept 10 bases outside the gene matches. Germline CDR1 is LGHNA and CDR2 is YNFKEQ. The CDR3 is CASSQDSGALGGQYF. Here the CDR3 DNA reads TGTGCCAGCAGCCAAGATAGCGGGGCCCTCGGCGGGCAGTATTTT.

The chain joins TRBV7-3 to TRBJ2-1; D not certain. This CDR3 is 13 amino acids long. V was shortened by 3 bases and J by 8 bases, with 11 bases between the two germline ends. Germline loops: CDR1 SGHTA, CDR2 FQGTGA. The CDR3 sequence: CASSFDELDEQFF. CDR3 sequence (DNA): TGTGCCAGCAGCTTCGACGAGTTGGATGAGCAGTTCTTC.

The chain couples TRBV6-5 to TRBJ2-7; D might be TRBD2 (6 bases). The CDR3 is 12 amino acids. The V end was cut by 6 bases, the J end by 4 bases, with 10 bases between. The germline V gene encodes CDR1 MNHEY and CDR2 SVGAGI. The CDR3 is CASRKDYYEQYF. In nucleotides, the CDR3 is TGTGCCAGCAGGAAGGACTATTACGAGCAGTACTTC.

The V gene is TRBV14, the J gene TRBJ2-2; 8 nucleotides agree with TRBD2. The CDR3 is 16 residues long. The germline V gene encodes CDR1 SGHDN and CDR2 FVKESK. The J segment lost 5 bases and the V segment lost 0 bases, leaving 5 bases of the junction unmatched. CDR3 protein: CASSQEGRGGTGELFF. DNA of the CDR3: TGTGCCAGCAGCCAAGAAGGCCGCGGGGGGACCGGGGAGCTGTTTTTT.

J is TRBJ1-5 and V is TRBV14; TRBD1 agrees at 7 bases. The CDR3 has 14 amino acids. Trimming took 4 bases from V and 3 from J; bases not matched to a gene: 3. The germline V gene encodes CDR1 SGHDN and CDR2 FVKESK. The CDR3 sequence: CASSPGQLNQPQHF. For the CDR3, the DNA is TGTGCCAGCAGCCCGGGACAGCTCAATCAGCCCCAGCATTTT. Full variable domain (outside the CDR3, taken from reference TRBV14 and TRBJ1-5): EAGVTQFPSHSVIEKGQTVTLRCDPISGHDNLYWYRRVMGKEIKFLLHFVKESKQDESGMPNNRFLAERTGGTYSTLKVQPAELEDSGVYFCASSPGQLNQPQHFGDGTRLSIL.

The chain carries TRBV4-1 and TRBJ1-4; weak D call: TRBD1 (5 bases). Germline-derived CDR1 and CDR2 are MGHRA and YSYEKL. This CDR3 contains 14 residues. V lost 5 bases to trimming and J lost 8 bases, with 15 bases between them. Here the CDR3 reads CASSFGTQREKLFF. The CDR3 DNA sequence: TGCGCCAGCAGCTTCGGGACCCAACGGGAAAAACTGTTTTTT.

The chain combines TRBV11-1 with TRBJ2-5, with a weak D call TRBD2 (7 bases). V was shortened by 3 bases and J by 6 bases, with 17 bases between the two germline ends. The length of the CDR3 is 15 residues. Germline V CDR1 and CDR2: SGHAT, FQDESV (reference sequence). CDR3 DNA sequence: TGTGCCAGCAGCTTTACTGGGGGGGCCGATCAGACCCAGTACTTC. Protein: CASSFTGGADQTQYF.

The rearrangement links TRBV6-5 to TRBJ2-3; 8 positions agree with TRBD1. The CDR3 spans 15 residues. J was trimmed by 5 bases and V by 2 bases; bases with no gene match: 6. Germline V lookup: CDR1 MNHEY, CDR2 SVGAGI. The CDR3 bases are TGTGCCAGCAGTTACGTCGGGACAGGAATAGATACGCAGTATTTT. Protein sequence: CASSYVGTGIDTQYF.

V gene TRBV19 combines with J gene TRBJ1-2, with D possibly TRBD1 on 6 matching bases. This CDR3 contains 13 residues. Germline lookup yields CDR1 LNHDA and CDR2 SQIVND (reference sequence). V shed 9 bases and J shed 6 bases, with 17 bases lying between them. This CDR3 is CASFGQGRNGYTF. The CDR3 nucleotides are TGTGCCAGCTTCGGGCAGGGGCGGAATGGCTACACCTTC.

This sequence joins TRBV27 and TRBJ2-7, with 7 bases fitting TRBD2. The CDR3 contains 15 residues. J lost 2 bases, V lost 2 bases, and 6 bases had no gene match. Germline loops: CDR1 MNHEY, CDR2 SMNVEV (reference sequence). Here the CDR3 reads CASSLRRLAAYEQYF. The CDR3 bases are TGTGCCAGCAGTTTACGACGACTAGCAGCCTACGAGCAGTACTTC.